This T cell receptor (beta chain) originates from a study of cytomegalovirus exposure and HLA in healthy donors. Study-wide results and limits: Of the V segments, some could not be distinguished, including TRBV6-2 and TRBV6-3, and were excluded.

With 60 Vbeta and 13 Jbeta primers, the PCR was carried out. Profiling relied on immunoSEQ multiplex PCR, and the TCRdb table lists in-frame clones only, not all of them. The data show tens of thousands of clones, with 65% to 70% seen just once and 6.5% to 7.5% held by the top ten. Details on this clone: Its antigen remains unknown.

Looked up from germline, CDR1 is SGHNT and CDR2 is YYREEE (reference sequence). Trimming cost V 4 bases and J 8 bases; bases outside gene matches: 8. The CDR3 is 13 residues long. The sequence came from a woman aged 45 to 65 in good health and CMV-seropositive. The V and J genes are TRBV5-4 and TRBJ1-2; TRBD1 agrees at 7 bases. The sample comprised PBMCs. CDR3 amino acids: CASSPTGAKGYTF. Here the CDR3 DNA reads TGTGCCAGCAGCCCCACAGGGGCCAAAGGCTACACCTTC.